One sample yielded the 15 T cell receptor beta chains listed below, sequenced in a study of T cell repertoires in cytomegalovirus infection. TCRdb used MiXCR to reprocess the reads, holding one entry per CDR3 protein. The sample carries about 890,000 distinct CDR3 sequences, around 32% recorded once. Their antigens are not known. The source was cultured CD8+ T cells from PBMCs, collected from culture after CMV antigen stimulation. The source of these receptors is a human donor in good health (CMV status not recorded). Some clones in this sample may be carry-over from other donors' samples.

The chain recombines TRBV20-1 with TRBJ2-3, with 8 positions matching TRBD2. CDR1 and CDR2 (germline): DFQATT, SNEGSKA (reference sequence). This CDR3 region has 17 residues. The V segment lost 0 bases and the J segment 1 base; nucleotides outside the gene matches: 9. CDR3 in DNA: TGCAGTGCTAGAGATCTTACTCAAGCGGGGGGCACAGATACGCAGTATTTT. Translation gives CSARDLTQAGGTDTQYF.

This clonotype was observed a few times. The chain links TRBV19 to TRBJ2-1, with 7 positions matching TRBD2. Looked up from germline, CDR1 is LNHDA and CDR2 is SQIVND (reference sequence). Trimming at V came to 4 bases and at J to 0 bases, leaving 0 bases not matched to a gene. The CDR3 extends over 14 amino acids. CDR3 DNA sequence: TGTGCCAGTAGTAGGGACTACTCCTACAATGAGCAGTTCTTC. Protein sequence: CASSRDYSYNEQFF.

This chain connects TRBV7-9 to TRBJ1-1; D not resolved. The CDR3 runs 15 residues. V was trimmed by 6 bases and J by 1 base, leaving 15 bases between them. Per germline, CDR1 SEHNR and CDR2 FQNEAQ (reference sequence). CDR3: CASRSPVAGNTEAFF. The CDR3 bases are TGTGCCAGCAGGTCCCCTGTGGCAGGGAACACTGAAGCTTTCTTT.

The rearrangement links TRBV15 to TRBJ2-7; perhaps TRBD1 as D (5 bases). The germline V gene has CDR1 LNHNV and CDR2 YYDKDF (reference sequence). This CDR3 has 14 residues. V shed 3 bases and J shed 4 bases, with 13 bases lying between them. CDR3 coding DNA: TGTGCCACCAGCAGTACGGACAACGTATACGAGCAGTACTTC. It specifies CATSSTDNVYEQYF.

The chain uses TRBV20-1 and TRBJ2-7; D gene uncertain. V was clipped by 4 bases and J by 0 bases, with 13 bases between them. The CDR3 runs 14 residues. Germline CDR1 is DFQATT and CDR2 is SNEGSKA (reference sequence). The CDR3 coding sequence is TGCAGTGCTAAGGACGTATTGGGCTCCTACGAGCAGTACGTC. This encodes CSAKDVLGSYEQYV.

This clonotype was counted a few times. The gene calls are TRBV6-5 and TRBJ2-3; perhaps D is TRBD1 or TRBD2 (5 bases each). V was shortened by 6 bases and J by 3 bases, with 7 bases between the two germline ends. CDR1 is MNHEY and CDR2 is SVGAGI in the germline V gene. The CDR3 contains 12 residues. CDR3 amino acids: CASRRGTDTQYF. For the CDR3, the DNA is TGTGCCAGCAGGAGGGGTACAGATACGCAGTATTTT.

The rearrangement uses TRBV24-1 and TRBJ1-4; TRBD1 is a possible D gene (6 bases). V lost 0 bases and J 8 bases, leaving 9 bases between the germline ends. The germline V gene encodes CDR1 KGHDR and CDR2 SFDVKD. The CDR3 has 14 amino acids. CDR3 sequence: CATSDLGQNEKLFF. For the CDR3, the DNA is TGTGCCACCAGTGATTTGGGACAGAACGAAAAACTGTTTTTT.

This chain links TRBV7-9 with TRBJ2-5; D gene unclear. The V end was cut by 4 bases, the J end by 4 bases, with 13 bases between. CDR3 length: 14 residues. In germline, CDR1 is SEHNR, CDR2 FQNEAQ (reference sequence). CDR3 bases: TGTGCCAGCAGCTACATCAAACTGGGAGAGACCCAGTACTTC. Encoded protein: CASSYIKLGETQYF. Complete variable domain (other parts from reference TRBV7-9 and TRBJ2-5): DTGVSQNPRHKITKRGQNVTFRCDPISEHNRLYWYRQTLGQGPEFLTYFQNEAQLEKSRLLSDRFSAERPKGSFSTLEIQRTEQGDSAMYLCASSYIKLGETQYFGPGTRLLVL.

The CDR3 here is CASSRWAFQPQHF. The DNA of the CDR3 is TGTGCCAGCAGTCGCTGGGCTTTCCAGCCCCAGCATTTT. The chain uses TRBV27 and TRBJ1-5, with D uncertain. The CDR3 totals 13 residues. Looked up from germline, CDR1 is MNHEY and CDR2 is SMNVEV (reference sequence). V was cut by 5 bases and J by 7 bases, with 12 bases left in between.

This clonotype was seen more than once but under ten times. This sequence joins TRBV14 and TRBJ1-6; 7 bases are shared with TRBD1. Germline lookup yields CDR1 SGHDN and CDR2 FVKESK. This CDR3 has 16 residues. Trimming took 3 bases from V and 1 from J; bases not matched to a gene: 3. CDR3 region: CASSHRGESYNSPLHF. As DNA, the CDR3 is TGTGCCAGCAGCCACAGGGGGGAATCCTATAATTCACCCCTCCACTTT.

This clonotype has ten or more counts. The V and J genes are TRBV7-2 and TRBJ1-2, with D uncertain. The CDR3 covers 13 residues. Trimming cost V 1 base and J 7 bases, with 10 bases left between them. Germline assignment: CDR1 SGHTA and CDR2 FQGNSA. CDR3 region: CASSLEGAIGYTF. The DNA for the CDR3 is TGTGCCAGCAGCTTAGAGGGAGCCATTGGCTACACCTTC.

The chain couples TRBV27 to TRBJ1-5; 8 bases match TRBD1. J lost 7 bases, V lost 10 bases, and 12 bases had no gene match. The germline CDR1 and CDR2 sequences are MNHEY and SMNVEV (reference sequence). This CDR3 is built from 14 residues. The CDR3 DNA is TGTGCCACATCCTTCGGACAGGGAACCCAGCCCCAGCATTTT. Encoded protein: CATSFGQGTQPQHF.

This clonotype has a single count. This could be a read error, since a much larger clone is one nucleotide away. The J gene is TRBJ2-3, the V gene TRBV7-2; 8 bases line up with TRBD2. The CDR3 has 17 residues. Germline CDR1 is SGHTA and CDR2 is FQGNSA. DNA of the CDR3: TGTGCCAGCAGCCGGGGTACGGGGGGGGGACCCACAGATACGCGGTATTTT. Protein sequence: CASSRGTGGGPTDTRYF.

The chain couples TRBV15 to TRBJ1-1; 8 bases are shared with TRBD1. Germline CDR1 and CDR2: LNHNV and YYDKDF (reference sequence). This CDR3 is 14 amino acids long. Trimming at V came to 3 bases and at J to 4 bases, leaving 4 bases not matched to a gene. CDR3 residues: CATSSLQGGTEAFF. The CDR3 DNA sequence: TGTGCCACCAGCAGTTTACAGGGGGGCACTGAAGCTTTCTTT.

This clonotype was seen more than once but under ten times. The chain links TRBV28 to TRBJ2-3; a weak D match, TRBD1 (5 bases). V was trimmed by 0 bases and J by 5 bases, leaving 12 bases between them. The CDR3 runs 15 residues. Germline V gene data show CDR1 as MDHEN and CDR2 as SYDVKM. Here the CDR3 DNA reads TGTGCCAGCAGTTTATGGGCCAGGGTCGGAGATACGCAGTATTTT. Amino acids: CASSLWARVGDTQYF.